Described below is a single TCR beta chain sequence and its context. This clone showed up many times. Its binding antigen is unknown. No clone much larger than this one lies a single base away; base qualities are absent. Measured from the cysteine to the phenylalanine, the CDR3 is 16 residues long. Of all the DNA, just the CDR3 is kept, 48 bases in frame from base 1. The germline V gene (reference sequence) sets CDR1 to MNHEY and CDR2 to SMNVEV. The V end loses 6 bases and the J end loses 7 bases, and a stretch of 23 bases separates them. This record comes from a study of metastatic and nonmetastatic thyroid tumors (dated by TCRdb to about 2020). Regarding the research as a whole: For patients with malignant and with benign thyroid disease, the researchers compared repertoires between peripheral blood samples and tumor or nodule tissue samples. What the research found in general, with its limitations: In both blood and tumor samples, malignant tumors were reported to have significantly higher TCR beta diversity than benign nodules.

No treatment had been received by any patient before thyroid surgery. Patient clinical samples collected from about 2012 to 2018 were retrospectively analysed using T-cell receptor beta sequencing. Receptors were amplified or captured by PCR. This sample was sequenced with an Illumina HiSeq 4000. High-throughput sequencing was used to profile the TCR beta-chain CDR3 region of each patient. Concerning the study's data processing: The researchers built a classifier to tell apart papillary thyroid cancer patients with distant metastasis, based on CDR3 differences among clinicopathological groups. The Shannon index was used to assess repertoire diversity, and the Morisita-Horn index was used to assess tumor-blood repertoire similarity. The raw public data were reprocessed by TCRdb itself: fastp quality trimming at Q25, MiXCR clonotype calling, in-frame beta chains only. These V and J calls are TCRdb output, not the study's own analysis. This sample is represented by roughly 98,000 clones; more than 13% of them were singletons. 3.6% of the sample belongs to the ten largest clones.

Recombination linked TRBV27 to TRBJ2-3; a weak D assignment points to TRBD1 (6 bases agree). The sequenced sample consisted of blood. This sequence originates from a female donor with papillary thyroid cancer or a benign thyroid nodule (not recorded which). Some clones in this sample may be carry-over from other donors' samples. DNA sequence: TGTGCCAGCAGCCTTAGTCCTACAGGGTTCACCAATACGCAGTATTTT. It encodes CASSLSPTGFTNTQYF.